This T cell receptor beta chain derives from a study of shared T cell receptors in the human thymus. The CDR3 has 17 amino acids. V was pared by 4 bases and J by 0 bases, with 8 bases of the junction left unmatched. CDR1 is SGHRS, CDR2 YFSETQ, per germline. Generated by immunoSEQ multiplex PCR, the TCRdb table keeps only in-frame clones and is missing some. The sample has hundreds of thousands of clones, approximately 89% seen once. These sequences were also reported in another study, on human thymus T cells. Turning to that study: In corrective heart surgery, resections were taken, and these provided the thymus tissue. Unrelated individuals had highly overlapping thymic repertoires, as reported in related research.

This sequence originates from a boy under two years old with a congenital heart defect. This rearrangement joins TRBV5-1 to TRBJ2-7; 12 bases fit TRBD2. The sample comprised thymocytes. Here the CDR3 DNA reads TGCGCCAGCAGCCGTCCTAGCGGGAGGGCCCCCTCCTACGAGCAGTACTTC. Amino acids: CASSRPSGRAPSYEQYF.